This T cell receptor (beta chain) was retrieved from a study of blood T cell repertoires in COVID-19. Across the whole study: Sample material is recorded as cDNA or gDNA derived from T cells, B-cell-depleted T cells, or PBMCs.

The junction had 5 bases not matched to a gene; V was cut back by 5 bases and J by 1 base. This CDR3 is built from 15 residues. Looked up from germline, CDR1 is MNHEY and CDR2 is SVGAGI. In the authors' workflow: Quantification of nucleated cells was approximated via reference gene primer amplification. TCRdb's table, derived via immunoSEQ multiplex PCR, lists solely in-frame clones and lacks some. That table furnishes V, J and clone size, whereas the DNA furnished D and trimming. The sample gives around 100,000 clones, 88% of which show up once; approximately 3.5% is in the top ten. The chain recombines TRBV6-5 with TRBJ2-4, with 7 bases lining up with TRBD1. The TCR sequence derives from a human donor in a cohort sampled during active COVID-19. The sequencing sample was made of peripheral blood. CDR3 region: CASSTGAGAKNIQYF. In DNA form, the CDR3 reads TGTGCCAGCAGTACAGGGGCCGGCGCCAAAAACATTCAGTACTTC.